The present entry profiles one T cell receptor (beta chain) with its context. The table came from immunoSEQ multiplex PCR; TCRdb's copy has only in-frame clones and leaves some out. The sample holds over 600,000 clones, around 89% seen once. The data were taken from a study of blood T cell repertoires in COVID-19. Germline V lookup: CDR1 MNHEY, CDR2 SVGAGI. V lost 8 bases and J lost 16, with 18 bases in between. CDR3 size: 11 residues. The chain uses TRBV6-5 and TRBJ2-1; D possibly corresponds to TRBD2 (6 bases). The specimen sequenced was peripheral blood. This receptor was identified in a woman aged 18-29 years with acute or convalescent COVID-19. Here the CDR3 reads CASWVPGVEFF. The CDR3 bases are TGTGCCAGCTGGGTCCCGGGGGTGGAATTCTTC.